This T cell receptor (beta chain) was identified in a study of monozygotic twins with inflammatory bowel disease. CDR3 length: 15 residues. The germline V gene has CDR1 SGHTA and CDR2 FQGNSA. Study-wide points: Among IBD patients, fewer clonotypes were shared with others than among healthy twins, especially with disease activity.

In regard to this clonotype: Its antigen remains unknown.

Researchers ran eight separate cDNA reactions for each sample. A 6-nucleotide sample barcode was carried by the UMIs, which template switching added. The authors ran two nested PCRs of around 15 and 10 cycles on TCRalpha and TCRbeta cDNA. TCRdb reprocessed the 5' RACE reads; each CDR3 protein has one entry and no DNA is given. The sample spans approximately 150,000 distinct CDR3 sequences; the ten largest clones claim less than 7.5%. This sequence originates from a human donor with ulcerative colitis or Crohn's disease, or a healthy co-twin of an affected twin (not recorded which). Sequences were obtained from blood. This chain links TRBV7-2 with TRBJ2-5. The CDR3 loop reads CASSSRGKLGGTQYF. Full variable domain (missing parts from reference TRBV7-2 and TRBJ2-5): GAGVSQSPSNKVTEKGKDVELRCDPISGHTALYWYRQSLGQGLEFLIYFQGNSAPDKSGLPSDRFSAERTGGSVSTLTIQRTQQEDSAVYLCASSSRGKLGGTQYFGPGTRLLVL.